The clone carrying this TCR beta chain was detected only a few times. This sample stems from a study of blood T cell repertoires in COVID-19. Looking at the study overall: The United States, Italy and Spain supplied acute and convalescent COVID-19 samples.

Deletions cut 1 base from V and 8 bases from J, with 16 bases between. Germline CDR1 SGHRS, CDR2 YFSETQ. CDR3 length: 16 amino acids. The cohort comprised adults aged 18 to 89 years residing in 20 to 25 US areas. Cohort 3 recovered donors had two negative PCRs, clearance, or symptom resolution. Assay used: immunoSEQ multiplex PCR; TCRdb lists only in-frame clones, some missing. The sample lists just under 250,000 clones, 80% to 90% seen once, with approximately 3.7% in the top ten. This sequence originates from a woman in her 30s who had recovered from COVID-19. V usage is TRBV5-1 and J usage is TRBJ1-6, with no clear D. Sequenced material: PBMCs or T cells enriched from blood (not recorded which). The CDR3, as DNA: TGCGCCAGCAGCTTGAATGGCGGTATAAGCGATTCACCCCTCCACTTT. Its protein is CASSLNGGISDSPLHF.